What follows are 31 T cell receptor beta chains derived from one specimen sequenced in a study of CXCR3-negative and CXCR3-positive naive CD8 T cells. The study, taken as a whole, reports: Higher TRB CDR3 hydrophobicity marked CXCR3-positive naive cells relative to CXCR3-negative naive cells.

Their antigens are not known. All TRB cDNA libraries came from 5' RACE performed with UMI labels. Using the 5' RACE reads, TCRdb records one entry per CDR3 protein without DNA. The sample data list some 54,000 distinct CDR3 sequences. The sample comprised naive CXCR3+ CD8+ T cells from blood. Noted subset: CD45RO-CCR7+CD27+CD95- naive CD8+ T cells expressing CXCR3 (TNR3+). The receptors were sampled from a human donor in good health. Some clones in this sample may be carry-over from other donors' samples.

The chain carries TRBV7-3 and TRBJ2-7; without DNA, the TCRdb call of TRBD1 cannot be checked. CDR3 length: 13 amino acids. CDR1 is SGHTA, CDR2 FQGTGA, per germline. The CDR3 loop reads CASSPAPRSEQYF. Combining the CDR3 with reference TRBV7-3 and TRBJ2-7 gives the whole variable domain GAGVSQTPSNKVTEKGKYVELRCDPISGHTALYWYRQSLGQGPEFLIYFQGTGAADDSGLPNDRFFAVRPEGSVSTLKIQRTERGDSAVYLCASSPAPRSEQYFGPGTRLTVT.

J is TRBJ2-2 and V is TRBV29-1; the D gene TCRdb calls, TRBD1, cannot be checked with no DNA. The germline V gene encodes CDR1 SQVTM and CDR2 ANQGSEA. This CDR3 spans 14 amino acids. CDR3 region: CSAPAGDRARELFF.

CDR3 residues: CASSAHSDYWASKETQYF. This chain connects TRBV7-8 to TRBJ2-5; TCRdb returns TRBD2, unconfirmable since there is no DNA. The CDR3 is 18 amino acids. Germline CDR1 and CDR2: SGHVS and FQNEAQ. Together with reference TRBV7-8 and TRBJ2-5, the CDR3 gives the full variable domain: GAGVSQSPRYKVAKRGQDVALRCDPISGHVSLFWYQQALGQGPEFLTYFQNEAQLDKSGLPSDRFFAERPEGSVSTLKIQRTQQEDSAVYLCASSAHSDYWASKETQYFGPGTRLLVL.

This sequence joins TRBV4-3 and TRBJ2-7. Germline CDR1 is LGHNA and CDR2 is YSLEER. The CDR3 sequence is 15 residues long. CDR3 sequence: CASSQDRTFSHEQYF.

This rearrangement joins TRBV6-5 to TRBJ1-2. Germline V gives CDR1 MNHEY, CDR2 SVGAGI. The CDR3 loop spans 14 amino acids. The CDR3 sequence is CASSFRAPDYGYTF.

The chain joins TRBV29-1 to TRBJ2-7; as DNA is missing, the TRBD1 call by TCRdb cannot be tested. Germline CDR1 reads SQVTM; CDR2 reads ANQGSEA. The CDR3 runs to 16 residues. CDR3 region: CGVEEEGEGGAYEQYF.

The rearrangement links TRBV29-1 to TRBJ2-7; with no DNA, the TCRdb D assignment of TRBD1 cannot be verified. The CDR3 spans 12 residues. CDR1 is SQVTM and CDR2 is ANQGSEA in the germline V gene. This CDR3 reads CSAGEDSYEQYF.

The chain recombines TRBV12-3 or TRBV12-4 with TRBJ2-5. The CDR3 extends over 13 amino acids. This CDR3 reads CASRLYLGETQYF.

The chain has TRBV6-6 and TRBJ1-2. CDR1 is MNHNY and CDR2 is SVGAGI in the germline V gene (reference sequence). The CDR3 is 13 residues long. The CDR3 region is CASSLGGALGYTF.

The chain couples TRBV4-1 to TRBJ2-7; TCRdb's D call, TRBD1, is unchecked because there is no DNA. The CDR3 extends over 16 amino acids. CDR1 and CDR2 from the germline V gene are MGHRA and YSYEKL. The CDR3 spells CASSHLPAQGPYEQYF.

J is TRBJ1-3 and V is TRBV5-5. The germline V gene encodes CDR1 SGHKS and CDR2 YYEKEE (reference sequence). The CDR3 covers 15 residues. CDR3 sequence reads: CASSLVPGFGNTIYF.

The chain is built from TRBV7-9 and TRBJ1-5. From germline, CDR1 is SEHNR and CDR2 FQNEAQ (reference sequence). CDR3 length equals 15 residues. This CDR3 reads CASSLEVGSNQPQHF.

CDR3 sequence: CASSLYSDQETQYF. The chain joins TRBV5-6 to TRBJ2-5. The CDR3 is made up of 14 amino acids. From germline, CDR1 is SGHDT and CDR2 YYEEEE.

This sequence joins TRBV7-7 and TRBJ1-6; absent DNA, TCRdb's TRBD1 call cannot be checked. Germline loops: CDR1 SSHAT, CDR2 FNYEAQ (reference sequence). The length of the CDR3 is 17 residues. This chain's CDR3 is CASSLLKGPGDNSPLHF. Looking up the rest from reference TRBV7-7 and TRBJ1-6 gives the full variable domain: GAGVSQSPRYKVTKRGQDVTLRCDPISSHATLYWYQQALGQGPEFLTYFNYEAQPDKSGLPSDRFSAERPEGSISTLTIQRTEQRDSAMYRCASSLLKGPGDNSPLHFGNGTRLTVT.

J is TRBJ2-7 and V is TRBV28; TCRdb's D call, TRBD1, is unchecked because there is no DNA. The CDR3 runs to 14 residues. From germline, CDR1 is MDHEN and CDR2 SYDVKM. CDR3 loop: CASSPTGTGYEQYF.

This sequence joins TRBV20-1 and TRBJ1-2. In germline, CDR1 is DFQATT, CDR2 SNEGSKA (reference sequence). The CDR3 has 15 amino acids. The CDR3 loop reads CSARDADPILYGYTF.

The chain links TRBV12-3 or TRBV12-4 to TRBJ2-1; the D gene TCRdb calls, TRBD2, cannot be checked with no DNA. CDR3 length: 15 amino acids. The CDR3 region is CASSFTGGGDNEQFF.

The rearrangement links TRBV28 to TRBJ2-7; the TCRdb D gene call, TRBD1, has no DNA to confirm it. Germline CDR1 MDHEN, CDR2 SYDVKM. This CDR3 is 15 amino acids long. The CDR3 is CASSPLGVSSYEQYF.

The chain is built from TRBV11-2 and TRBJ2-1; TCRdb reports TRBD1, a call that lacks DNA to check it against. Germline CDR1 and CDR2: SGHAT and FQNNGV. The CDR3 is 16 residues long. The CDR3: CASSLDLAGWGNEQFF.

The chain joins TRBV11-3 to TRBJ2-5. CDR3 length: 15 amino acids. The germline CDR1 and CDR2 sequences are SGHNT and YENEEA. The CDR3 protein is CASSLVAALGETQYF.

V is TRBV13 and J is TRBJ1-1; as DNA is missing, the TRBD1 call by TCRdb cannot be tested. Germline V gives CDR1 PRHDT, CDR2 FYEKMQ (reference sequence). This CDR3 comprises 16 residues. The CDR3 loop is CASSLYGVTGGKEAFF.

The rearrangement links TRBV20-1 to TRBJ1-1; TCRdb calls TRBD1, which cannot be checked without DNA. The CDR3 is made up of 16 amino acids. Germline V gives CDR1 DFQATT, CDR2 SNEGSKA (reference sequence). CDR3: CSALPPGQVTNTEAFF.

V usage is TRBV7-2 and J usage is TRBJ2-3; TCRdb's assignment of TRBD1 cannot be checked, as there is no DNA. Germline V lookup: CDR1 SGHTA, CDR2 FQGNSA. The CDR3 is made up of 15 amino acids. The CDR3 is CASSSLQGVTDTQYF.

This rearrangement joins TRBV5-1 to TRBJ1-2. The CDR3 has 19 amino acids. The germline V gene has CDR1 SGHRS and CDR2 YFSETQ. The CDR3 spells CASSLAWEPGLSQDAGYTF.

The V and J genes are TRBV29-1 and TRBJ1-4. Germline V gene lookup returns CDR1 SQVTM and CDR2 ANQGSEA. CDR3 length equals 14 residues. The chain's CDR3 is CSVSDSATNEKLFF.

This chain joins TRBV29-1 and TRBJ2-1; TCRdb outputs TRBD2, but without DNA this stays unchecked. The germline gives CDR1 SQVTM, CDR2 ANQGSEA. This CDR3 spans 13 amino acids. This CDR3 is CSVALAGRNEQFF.

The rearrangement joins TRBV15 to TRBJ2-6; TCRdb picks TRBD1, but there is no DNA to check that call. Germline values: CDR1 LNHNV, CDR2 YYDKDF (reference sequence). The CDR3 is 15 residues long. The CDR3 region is CATSTDREGANVLTF.

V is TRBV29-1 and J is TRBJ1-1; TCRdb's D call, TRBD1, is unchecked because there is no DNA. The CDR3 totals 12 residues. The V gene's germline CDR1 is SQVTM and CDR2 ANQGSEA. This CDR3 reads CSVELGDPVAFF.

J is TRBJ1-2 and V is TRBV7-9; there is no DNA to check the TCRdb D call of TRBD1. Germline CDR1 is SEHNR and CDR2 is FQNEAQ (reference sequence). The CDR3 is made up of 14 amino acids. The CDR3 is CASSLVGREYGYTF.

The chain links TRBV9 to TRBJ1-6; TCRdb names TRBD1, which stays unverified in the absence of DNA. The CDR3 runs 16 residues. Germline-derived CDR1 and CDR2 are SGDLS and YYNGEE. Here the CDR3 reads CASSPRSGAGNSPLHF. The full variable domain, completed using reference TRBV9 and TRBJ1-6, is DSGVTQTPKHLITATGQRVTLRCSPRSGDLSVYWYQQSLDQGLQFLIQYYNGEERAKGNILERFSAQQFPDLHSELNLSSLELGDSALYFCASSPRSGAGNSPLHFGNGTRLTVT.

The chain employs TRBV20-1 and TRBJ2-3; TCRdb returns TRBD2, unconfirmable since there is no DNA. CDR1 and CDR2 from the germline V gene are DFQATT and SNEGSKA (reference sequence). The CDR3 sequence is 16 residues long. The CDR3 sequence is CSVGPPGLAEADTQYF.